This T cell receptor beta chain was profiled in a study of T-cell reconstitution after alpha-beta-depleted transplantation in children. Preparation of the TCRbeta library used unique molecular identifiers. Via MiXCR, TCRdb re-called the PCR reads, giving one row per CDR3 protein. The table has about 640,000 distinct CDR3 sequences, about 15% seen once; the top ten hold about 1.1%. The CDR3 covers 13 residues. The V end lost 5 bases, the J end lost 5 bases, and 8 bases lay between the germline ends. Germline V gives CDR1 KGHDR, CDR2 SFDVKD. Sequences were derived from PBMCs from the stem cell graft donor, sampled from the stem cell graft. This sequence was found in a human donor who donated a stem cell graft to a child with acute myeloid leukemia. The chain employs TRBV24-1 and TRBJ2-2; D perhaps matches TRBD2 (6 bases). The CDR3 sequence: CATSGRVTGELFF. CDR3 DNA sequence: TGTGCCACCAGTGGGAGGGTAACCGGGGAGCTGTTTTTT.